The present T cell receptor beta chain was sequenced within a study of blood T cells in healthy people across ages. Regarding the study as a whole: Greater diversity and more naive CD4+ cells were seen in long-lived donors than in aged donors.

V lost 5 bases, J lost 8 bases, and 10 bases stayed unmatched. CDR1 is DFQATT, CDR2 SNEGSKA, per germline (reference sequence). The CDR3 loop spans 13 amino acids. About this clonotype itself: No antigen is known for it.

A second PCR of 7 to 11 cycles used a sample-barcoded 5' primer and a J-beta primer mix. Researchers report that a template-switch adaptor with 12 random nucleotides tagged each cDNA molecule. TCRdb recomputed calls from the 5' RACE reads with MiXCR, one row per CDR3 protein. The profile shows fewer than 1 million distinct CDR3 sequences, around 42% of them singletons. The authors isolated at least 6 million PBMCs per sample. Samples each had at least 6 micrograms of total RNA extracted. J is TRBJ1-1 and V is TRBV20-1; TRBD1 matches 8 bases. The sequenced material came from blood. The receptor comes from a man aged 55 to 70 in good health. The CDR3 DNA follows: TGCAGTGCTCCAATAGAGACAGGGGTGGAAGCTTTCTTT. Protein: CSAPIETGVEAFF.